The TCR beta chain under discussion was sequenced for a study of control samples from healthy donors and cancer patients. Profiled with immunoSEQ multiplex PCR; TCRdb holds only in-frame clones, not every one. This sample has over 150,000 clones; 85% to 95% occur once, and the top ten carry around 1.3%. Germline lookup yields CDR1 MNHEY and CDR2 SMNVEV (reference sequence). Trimming stripped 4 bases from V and 3 bases from J, with 13 bases between. This CDR3 has 14 residues. The chain uses TRBV27 and TRBJ2-7; D call uncertain. Sequenced material: blood. This TCR came from a woman aged 18-30 years in good health. The CDR3 DNA reads TGTGCCAGCAGTTCGATCGGAGCTGACTACGAGCAGTACTTC. It codes for CASSSIGADYEQYF.